The next 25 T cell receptor beta chains were all read from a single sample in a study of OX40 agonist ivuxolimab in advanced cancers. Using immunoSEQ multiplex PCR, the repertoire was profiled, and TCRdb retains in-frame clones only, with some absent. The sample holds tens of thousands of clones; roughly 80% are singletons and the top ten take around 2.1%. The material sequenced was CD4+ or CD8+ T cells sorted from blood, taken in a trial of the OX40 agonist ivuxolimab. All receptors come from an adult with an advanced solid tumor such as melanoma, head and neck, liver or kidney cancer.

The CDR3 protein is CATTSGRGVTNEQFF. The CDR3 coding sequence is TGTGCCACAACTAGCGGGAGGGGTGTGACGAATGAGCAGTTCTTC. This chain joins TRBV28 and TRBJ2-1; 13 nucleotides align to TRBD2. This CDR3 is 15 amino acids long. The germline CDR1 and CDR2 sequences are MDHEN and SYDVKM. The J segment lost 7 bases and the V segment lost 10 bases, leaving 10 bases of the junction unmatched.

The V and J genes are TRBV5-5 and TRBJ1-4, with D possibly matching TRBD1 (5 bases). Per germline, CDR1 SGHKS and CDR2 YYEKEE (reference sequence). This CDR3 has 15 amino acids. The ends were cut back, 0 bases at V and 8 bases at J, with 14 bases in the middle. The CDR3 bases are TGTGCCAGCAGCTTGGCCAGGGAAATGAGGGAAAAACTGTTTTTT. This translates into CASSLAREMREKLFF.

J is TRBJ1-1 and V is TRBV7-6; D is undetermined. V was shortened by 2 bases and J by 4 bases, with 8 bases between the two germline ends. The CDR3 runs to 13 residues. Germline V lookup: CDR1 SGHVS, CDR2 FNYEAQ. The DNA for the CDR3 is TGTGCCAGCAGCTTACTGCTAGGCACTGAAGCTTTCTTT. This translates into CASSLLLGTEAFF.

This sequence joins TRBV19 and TRBJ1-1, with D unclear. CDR3 length: 17 residues. V was trimmed by 5 bases and J by 1 base, leaving 20 bases between them. The germline CDR1 and CDR2 sequences are LNHDA and SQIVND (reference sequence). CDR3 DNA: TGTGCCAGTAGTCTCCGAGGTGGCCAAGGGTCGAACACTGAAGCTTTCTTT. Translation gives CASSLRGGQGSNTEAFF.

The J gene is TRBJ1-5, the V gene TRBV19; TRBD1 might be the D (5 bases). V dropped 7 bases and J dropped 7 bases, with 20 bases sitting between them. There are 15 residues in the CDR3. Germline V gene data show CDR1 as LNHDA and CDR2 as SQIVND (reference sequence). As DNA, the CDR3 is TGTGCCAGTATCGACCTAGGAGGGGTTGGGCAGCCCCAGCATTTT. It specifies CASIDLGGVGQPQHF. The variable domain in full, completed from reference TRBV19 and TRBJ1-5, reads DGGITQSPKYLFRKEGQNVTLSCEQNLNHDAMYWYRQDPGQGLRLIYYSQIVNDFQKGDIAEGYSVSREKKESFPLTVTSAQKNPTAFYLCASIDLGGVGQPQHFGDGTRLSIL.

V and J are TRBV27 and TRBJ1-2; D is undetermined. Trimming cost V 7 bases and J 0 bases, with 9 bases left between them. Germline V gene data show CDR1 as MNHEY and CDR2 as SMNVEV (reference sequence). This CDR3 is 13 amino acids long. CDR3 region: CASTSLPNYGYTF. The CDR3 nucleotides read TGTGCCAGCACCTCTCTACCTAACTATGGCTACACCTTC.

V usage is TRBV28 and J usage is TRBJ1-3; possibly TRBD1 for D (5 bases). V was shortened by 7 bases and J by 2 bases, with 12 bases between the two germline ends. The CDR3 runs to 14 residues. Germline V CDR1 and CDR2: MDHEN, SYDVKM. For the CDR3, the DNA is TGTGCCAGCACCTGGGGGGGAGCTGGAAACACCATATATTTT. Its protein is CASTWGGAGNTIYF.

The CDR3 sequence: CASSRRDQLRNTEAFF. The CDR3 DNA reads TGTGCCAGTAGTCGCCGGGACCAGCTACGTAACACTGAAGCTTTCTTT. The V and J genes are TRBV19 and TRBJ1-1; D is possibly TRBD1 (5 bases). The germline V gene encodes CDR1 LNHDA and CDR2 SQIVND (reference sequence). V lost 5 bases and J lost 2, with 18 bases in between. This CDR3 comprises 16 residues.

The V and J genes are TRBV5-1 and TRBJ2-3; 8 bases are shared with TRBD2. Trimming took 4 bases from V and 1 from J; bases not matched to a gene: 8. CDR3 length: 16 residues. Germline V CDR1 and CDR2: SGHRS, YFSETQ. The DNA of the CDR3 is TGCGCCAGCAGCGGCGCGATTAGCGGGGGCACAGATACGCAGTATTTT. This translates into CASSGAISGGTDTQYF.

There are a few counts of this clone. V and J are TRBV10-2 and TRBJ1-1; D call uncertain. The CDR3 covers 15 residues. With 5 bases removed from V and 5 bases from J, the gap between germline ends came to 18 bases. Looked up from germline, CDR1 is WSHSY and CDR2 is SAAADI. The CDR3, as DNA: TGCGCCAGCAGTCAATACTCTTTGGTGGGTACTGAAGCTTTCTTT. Amino acid sequence: CASSQYSLVGTEAFF.

The V call is TRBV15, the J call TRBJ2-1; 7 nucleotides align to TRBD2. Per the germline V gene, CDR1 is LNHNV and CDR2 is YYDKDF (reference sequence). The J segment lost 6 bases and the V segment lost 0 bases, leaving 5 bases of the junction unmatched. The CDR3 contains 15 residues. The DNA of the CDR3 is TGTGCCACCAGCAGAGACCGACTAGCTAGCAATGAGCAGTTCTTC. Its protein product is CATSRDRLASNEQFF. The entire variable domain, with the rest obtained from reference TRBV15 and TRBJ2-1, is as follows: DAMVIQNPRYQVTQFGKPVTLSCSQTLNHNVMYWYQQKSSQAPKLLFHYYDKDFNNEADTPDNFQSRRPNTSFCFLDIRSPGLGDTAMYLCATSRDRLASNEQFFGPGTRLTVL.

V usage is TRBV6-5 and J usage is TRBJ1-2; D may be TRBD1 (6 bases). The germline V and J ends were trimmed by 2 bases and 7 bases, with 14 bases remaining between them. CDR1 is MNHEY and CDR2 is SVGAGI in the germline V gene. This CDR3 region has 14 residues. The CDR3 loop is CASSYQQGVGGYTF. DNA for the CDR3: TGTGCCAGCAGTTACCAACAGGGAGTGGGTGGCTACACCTTC.

The chain carries TRBV2 and TRBJ1-5; 9 bases are a match to TRBD1. J was trimmed by 5 bases and V by 10 bases; bases with no gene match: 6. The CDR3 sequence is 13 residues long. Germline V gene sequence: CDR1 SNHLY, CDR2 FYNNEI. The CDR3 sequence: CATNRDRDQPQHF. DNA for the CDR3: TGTGCCACTAACCGGGACAGGGATCAGCCCCAGCATTTT.

This clone was detected only once. The chain has TRBV28 and TRBJ2-3; no clear D gene. Trimming removed 4 bases from V and 5 bases from J, with 13 bases in between. The CDR3 totals 14 residues. Germline V gene sequence: CDR1 MDHEN, CDR2 SYDVKM. CDR3 DNA: TGTGCCAGCAGTTCGGACCCCAGGTTAGATACGCAGTATTTT. Amino acid sequence: CASSSDPRLDTQYF.

The CDR3, as DNA: TGTGCCAGCAGCACCAATACAGGGGGTGGCTACACCTTC. Encoded protein: CASSTNTGGGYTF. The V call is TRBV7-8, the J call TRBJ1-2; 8 bases are a match to TRBD1. V gave up 5 bases and J gave up 7 bases; unmatched junction bases: 6. Germline V CDR1 and CDR2: SGHVS, FQNEAQ. This CDR3 is built from 13 residues.

The rearrangement links TRBV27 to TRBJ2-7; 9 positions agree with TRBD2. The V and J ends lost 4 bases and 0 bases, in that order; junction bases with no gene match: 7. The CDR3 is 16 amino acids. Germline V CDR1 and CDR2: MNHEY, SMNVEV (reference sequence). The CDR3 here is CASSSPGLAYSYEQYF. In nucleotides, the CDR3 is TGTGCCAGCAGTTCACCTGGACTAGCGTACTCCTACGAGCAGTACTTC.

This clone was recorded a few times. The rearrangement uses TRBV18 and TRBJ1-1, with 7 bases identical to TRBD1. The junction had 4 bases not matched to a gene; V was cut back by 8 bases and J by 1 base. The CDR3 extends over 13 amino acids. The germline V gene encodes CDR1 KGHSH and CDR2 LQKENI. In DNA form, the CDR3 reads TGTGCCAGCCAGGGACAGCAGAACACTGAAGCTTTCTTT. The encoded protein is CASQGQQNTEAFF.

The chain links TRBV6-1 to TRBJ2-6; D gene uncertain. Trimming cost V 4 bases and J 3 bases, with 13 bases left between them. Germline values: CDR1 MNHNS, CDR2 SASEGT. This CDR3 is built from 16 residues. CDR3: CASSVRGFGGANVLTF. The CDR3 region has the DNA TGTGCCAGCAGTGTGCGTGGATTCGGTGGGGCCAACGTCCTGACTTTC.

The count of this clone is one. The gene calls are TRBV28 and TRBJ2-2; 7 bases line up with TRBD1. Germline lookup yields CDR1 MDHEN and CDR2 SYDVKM. The V gene end was trimmed by 7 bases and the J gene end by 5 bases; junction bases not matched to a gene: 13. CDR3 length: 16 amino acids. The CDR3 is CASTTSATGLTGELFF. The DNA of the CDR3 is TGTGCCAGCACCACTTCGGCGACAGGGCTAACCGGGGAGCTGTTTTTT.

The CDR3 coding sequence is TGTGCCAGCAGTAAGGACTGGGGGGGAACCGGGGAGCTGTTTTTT. It translates to CASSKDWGGTGELFF. The V and J genes are TRBV28 and TRBJ2-2; 7 positions match TRBD2. Germline V lookup: CDR1 MDHEN, CDR2 SYDVKM. The CDR3 is 15 residues long. V was clipped by 5 bases and J by 5 bases; unmatched bases: 8.

The rearrangement uses TRBV7-2 and TRBJ1-1, with no clear D. The V and J ends lost 5 bases and 2 bases respectively, with 24 bases between them. Per germline, CDR1 SGHTA and CDR2 FQGNSA. The CDR3 consists of 18 residues. Here the CDR3 reads CASSPRRNQRVGNTEAFF. CDR3 nucleotides: TGTGCCAGCAGCCCGCGACGGAATCAGAGGGTGGGTAACACTGAAGCTTTCTTT.

J is TRBJ1-5 and V is TRBV4-1; D may be TRBD1 (5 bases). Germline lookup yields CDR1 MGHRA and CDR2 YSYEKL. V was pared by 0 bases and J by 7 bases, with 10 bases between. The CDR3 has 14 amino acids. The CDR3 spells CASSQDSRGQPQHF. In DNA form, the CDR3 reads TGCGCCAGCAGCCAAGATAGCCGGGGGCAGCCCCAGCATTTT.

The J gene is TRBJ2-2, the V gene TRBV9; perhaps TRBD2 as D (5 bases). Germline V CDR1 and CDR2: SGDLS, YYNGEE. V shed 0 bases and J shed 0 bases, with 6 bases lying between them. The CDR3 length is 15 residues. CDR3 coding DNA: TGTGCCAGCAGCGTAGCACTAGCGAACACCGGGGAGCTGTTTTTT. Translating gives CASSVALANTGELFF.

This clone has just one count. This chain links TRBV5-4 with TRBJ2-1; 9 nucleotides align to TRBD2. CDR3 length equals 15 residues. The germline gives CDR1 SGHNT, CDR2 YYREEE (reference sequence). V lost 1 base and J lost 7; bases outside the gene matches: 6. The CDR3 DNA sequence: TGTGCCAGCAGCTTGCCAGCGGGAGGTACAAATGAGCAGTTCTTC. Translated: CASSLPAGGTNEQFF.

The gene calls are TRBV11-2 and TRBJ2-2; no firm D call. The CDR3 extends over 15 amino acids. The V gene's germline CDR1 is SGHAT and CDR2 FQNNGV. The germline V and J ends were trimmed by 1 base and 1 base, with 7 bases remaining between them. CDR3 residues: CASSLVTQNTGELFF. For the CDR3, the DNA is TGTGCCAGCAGCTTAGTTACACAGAACACCGGGGAGCTGTTTTTT.